These T cell receptor beta chains were read from a single sample in a study of tumor-infiltrating lymphocytes in primary liver carcinoma. Each CDR3 protein is one row after TCRdb ran MiXCR on the multiplex PCR reads. The top ten clones hold roughly 38% of a sample with some 30,000 distinct CDR3 sequences, 76% of them seen once. Sequencing was done on a sample of liver tumor tissue from sampling region 5. The source of these receptors is a man in his forties or fifties with primary liver carcinoma and hepatitis B virus infection. Both conserved end residues are part of each CDR3. D genes are given only for firm matches. Expanded clones get a size class; other rows say once, few or many, or leave the size out.

j_call: TRBJ2-7
v_call: TRBV5-6
d_call: NA
clone_size: NA
cdr3_nt: TGTGCCAGCAGCCTCCTGGACAGCCTACACGATCAGTACTTC
cdr3_aa: CASSLLDSLHDQYF

j_call: TRBJ2-1
v_call: TRBV9
d_call: TRBD2
clone_size: NA
cdr3_nt: TGTGCCAGCAGCCCTTATAGCGGGAAGCAGTACAATGAGCAGTTCTTC
cdr3_aa: CASSPYSGKQYNEQFF

j_call: TRBJ1-1
v_call: TRBV6-5
d_call: NA
clone_size: NA
cdr3_nt: TGTGCCTGCAATCCAACGAGGATCTACACTGAAGCTTTCTTT
cdr3_aa: CACNPTRIYTEAFF

j_call: TRBJ2-2
v_call: TRBV12-3/TRBV12-4
d_call: NA
clone_size: NA
cdr3_nt: TGTGCCAGCGGCGCCGGAACTCCCGTCATAGGTACCGGGGAGCTGTTTTTT
cdr3_aa: CASGAGTPVIGTGELFF

j_call: TRBJ1-2
v_call: TRBV4-1
d_call: TRBD1
clone_size: NA
cdr3_nt: TGCGCCAGAAGCCTAGGGGACAGGAACTATGTCTACACCTTC
cdr3_aa: CARSLGDRNYVYTF

j_call: TRBJ1-3
v_call: TRBV5-5
d_call: NA
clone_size: once
cdr3_nt: TGTGACAGCAGGACATGCTTTGGAAACACCATATATTTT
cdr3_aa: CDSRTCFGNTIYF

j_call: TRBJ1-5
v_call: TRBV7-9
d_call: NA
clone_size: many
cdr3_nt: TGTGCCAGCAGCTCACAGGGAGCGATCAATCAGCCCCAGCATTTT
cdr3_aa: CASSSQGAINQPQHF

j_call: TRBJ1-1
v_call: TRBV7-9
d_call: NA
clone_size: few
cdr3_nt: TGTGCCAGCGGCTTAGGGGCTGGCTCCGAAGCTTTCTTT
cdr3_aa: CASGLGAGSEAFF

j_call: TRBJ1-6
v_call: TRBV2
d_call: TRBD1
clone_size: NA
cdr3_nt: TGTGCCAGCAGCAAGTTGGCAGGGGGCGTGAATCCACCCCTCCACTTT
cdr3_aa: CASSKLAGGVNPPLHF

j_call: TRBJ2-2
v_call: TRBV6-6
d_call: NA
clone_size: NA
cdr3_nt: TGTAGCAGCAGTGCAACGAACGCCGGGGAGCTGTTTTTT
cdr3_aa: CSSSATNAGELFF

j_call: TRBJ2-7
v_call: TRBV12-3/TRBV12-4
d_call: TRBD1
clone_size: NA
cdr3_nt: TGTGCCAGCAATATGGGACAGGGGGGGTCCTACGAGCAGTACTTC
cdr3_aa: CASNMGQGGSYEQYF

j_call: TRBJ2-5
v_call: TRBV14
d_call: TRBD2
clone_size: NA
cdr3_nt: TGTGCCAGCAGCCATAGGGGCGGGAGCCCGCAAGATACCCAGTACTTC
cdr3_aa: CASSHRGGSPQDTQYF

j_call: TRBJ2-5
v_call: TRBV4-1
d_call: TRBD2
clone_size: NA
cdr3_nt: TGCGCCAGCAGCCGAGAAACCCGGTCCTTCGCTGCGGGGGAGACCCAATACTTC
cdr3_aa: CASSRETRSFAAGETQYF

j_call: TRBJ2-5
v_call: TRBV11-1
d_call: NA
clone_size: NA
cdr3_nt: TGTGCCAGGAGCCTTAGCCGGGGGCAGGAGACCCAGTACTTC
cdr3_aa: CARSLSRGQETQYF

j_call: TRBJ1-6
v_call: TRBV4-2
d_call: NA
clone_size: many
cdr3_nt: TGTGCCAGCAGCCAAGATCCGGGGGGGACCTATAATTCACCCCTCCACTTT
cdr3_aa: CASSQDPGGTYNSPLHF

j_call: TRBJ2-3
v_call: TRBV6-5
d_call: TRBD2
clone_size: few
cdr3_nt: TGTGCCAGCCATGAACAGGACGGGAGGAACGAGACAGATACGCAGTATTTT
cdr3_aa: CASHEQDGRNETDTQYF

j_call: TRBJ2-1
v_call: TRBV6-2/TRBV6-3
d_call: NA
clone_size: NA
cdr3_nt: TGTGCCAGCAGCCCCGGACTATCGGACCTCTACAATGAGCAGTTCTTC
cdr3_aa: CASSPGLSDLYNEQFF

j_call: TRBJ2-4
v_call: TRBV6-5
d_call: TRBD2
clone_size: NA
cdr3_nt: TGTGCCAGTAGCAGGACAGGGTCCCACGTAGCGGGAGGTACAGCCGAAAACATTCAGTACTTC
cdr3_aa: CASSRTGSHVAGGTAENIQYF